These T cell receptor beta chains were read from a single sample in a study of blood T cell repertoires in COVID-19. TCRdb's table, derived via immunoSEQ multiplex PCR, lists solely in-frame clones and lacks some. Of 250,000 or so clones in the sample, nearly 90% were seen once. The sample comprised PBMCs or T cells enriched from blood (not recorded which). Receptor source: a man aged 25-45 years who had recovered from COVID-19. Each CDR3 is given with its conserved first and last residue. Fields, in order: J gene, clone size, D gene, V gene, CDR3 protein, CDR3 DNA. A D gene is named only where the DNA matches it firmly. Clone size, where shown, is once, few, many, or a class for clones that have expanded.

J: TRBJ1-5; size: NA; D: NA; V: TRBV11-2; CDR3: CASSPTDRNVQPQHF; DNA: TGTGCCAGCAGCCCGACTGACAGGAATGTACAGCCCCAGCATTTT
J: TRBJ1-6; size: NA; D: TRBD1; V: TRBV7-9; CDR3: CASSSQGLGYNSPLHF; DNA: TGTGCCAGCAGCTCACAGGGGCTGGGGTATAATTCACCCCTCCACTTT
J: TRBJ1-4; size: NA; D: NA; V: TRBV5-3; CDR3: CARRPVGRTGELATNEKLFF; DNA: TGTGCCAGAAGACCAGTGGGGCGAACTGGGGAACTTGCAACTAATGAAAAACTGTTTTTT
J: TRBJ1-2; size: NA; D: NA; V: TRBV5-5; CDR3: CASSLGTFGYGYTF; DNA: TGTGCCAGCAGCCTGGGGACTTTTGGCTATGGCTACACCTTC
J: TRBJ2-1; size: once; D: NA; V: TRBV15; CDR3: CATSRGWQGSYNEQFF; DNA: TGTGCCACCAGCAGAGGCTGGCAGGGGTCCTACAATGAGCAGTTCTTC
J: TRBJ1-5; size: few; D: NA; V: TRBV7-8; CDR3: CASSFEDTSNQPQHF; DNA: TGTGCCAGCAGCTTCGAAGACACTAGCAATCAGCCCCAGCATTTT
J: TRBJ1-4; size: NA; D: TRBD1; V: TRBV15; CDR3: CATSIGQENEKLFF; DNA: TGTGCCACCAGCATCGGACAGGAGAATGAAAAACTGTTTTTT
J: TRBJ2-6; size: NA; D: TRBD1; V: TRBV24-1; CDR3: CATLGTGCSGANVLTF; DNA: TGTGCCACCCTTGGGACAGGTTGTTCTGGGGCCAACGTCCTGACTTTC
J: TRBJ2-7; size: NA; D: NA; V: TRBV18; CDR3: CASSSNTGIEQYF; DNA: TGTGCCAGCTCATCAAATACAGGGATAGAGCAGTACTTC
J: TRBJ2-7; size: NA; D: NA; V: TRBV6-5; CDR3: CASSYIGQTYEQYF; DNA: TGTGCCAGCAGTTACATTGGACAGACCTACGAGCAGTACTTC
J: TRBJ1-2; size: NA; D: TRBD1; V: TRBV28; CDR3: CASFPPPPGQGNYGYTF; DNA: TGTGCCAGCTTCCCCCCCCCACCGGGACAGGGTAACTATGGCTACACCTTC
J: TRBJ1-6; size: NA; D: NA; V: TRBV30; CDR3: CAWNNGRANSPLHF; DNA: TGTGCCTGGAACAACGGGAGGGCCAATTCACCCCTCCACTTT
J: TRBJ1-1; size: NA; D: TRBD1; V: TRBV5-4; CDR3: CASSPRQGVVNEAFF; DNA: TGTGCCAGCAGCCCACGACAGGGGGTGGTAAATGAAGCTTTCTTT
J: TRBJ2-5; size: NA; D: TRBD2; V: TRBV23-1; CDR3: CASSQSSGVVASGIQETQYF; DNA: TGCGCCAGCAGTCAATCCTCAGGGGTCGTAGCTAGCGGGATCCAAGAGACCCAGTACTTC
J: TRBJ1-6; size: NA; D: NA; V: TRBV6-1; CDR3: CASSERGIVYNSPLHF; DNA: TGTGCCAGCAGTGAGCGGGGGATCGTCTATAATTCACCCCTCCACTTT
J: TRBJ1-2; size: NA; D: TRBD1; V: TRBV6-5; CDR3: CASSFPTTGVNYGYTF; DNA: TGTGCCAGCAGTTTCCCGACGACAGGGGTGAACTATGGCTACACCTTC
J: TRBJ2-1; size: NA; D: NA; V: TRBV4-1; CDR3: CASSQDKVSFRGNEQFF; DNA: TGCGCCAGCAGCCAAGATAAGGTTTCATTCCGGGGGAATGAGCAGTTCTTC
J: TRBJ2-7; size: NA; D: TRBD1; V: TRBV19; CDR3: CASSSQDRFYEQYF; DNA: TGTGCCAGTAGTTCCCAGGACAGGTTCTACGAGCAGTACTTC
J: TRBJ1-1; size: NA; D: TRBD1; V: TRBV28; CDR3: CASRGQGGTEAFF; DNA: TGTGCCAGCAGGGGACAGGGGGGCACTGAAGCTTTCTTT
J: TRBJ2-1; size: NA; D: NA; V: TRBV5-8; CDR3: CASSLVFGAGSYNEQFF; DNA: TGTGCCAGCAGCTTGGTGTTTGGAGCGGGCTCCTACAATGAGCAGTTCTTC
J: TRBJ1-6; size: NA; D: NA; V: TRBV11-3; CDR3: CASSRSSYNSPLHF; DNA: TGTGCCAGCAGCCGGAGCTCCTATAATTCACCCCTCCACTTT
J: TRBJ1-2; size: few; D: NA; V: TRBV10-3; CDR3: CAISVADTSNYGYTF; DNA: TGTGCCATCAGTGTGGCAGACACCTCTAACTATGGCTACACCTTC
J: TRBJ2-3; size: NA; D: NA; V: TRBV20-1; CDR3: CSASGPGEQYF; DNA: TGCAGTGCCTCGGGGCCGGGGGAGCAGTATTTT
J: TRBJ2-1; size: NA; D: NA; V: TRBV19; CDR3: CANQNRVWEQFF; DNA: TGTGCCAACCAGAACAGGGTTTGGGAGCAGTTCTTC
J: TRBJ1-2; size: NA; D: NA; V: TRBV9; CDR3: CASSVESNRGDYGYTF; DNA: TGTGCCAGCAGCGTAGAGTCGAATCGGGGTGACTATGGCTACACCTTC
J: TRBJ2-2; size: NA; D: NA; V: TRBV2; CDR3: CASSSQNYNTGELFF; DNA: TGTGCCAGCAGTTCTCAAAACTACAACACCGGGGAGCTGTTTTTT
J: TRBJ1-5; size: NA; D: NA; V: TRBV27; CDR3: CASSFLSAIPNQPQHF; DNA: TGTGCCAGCAGTTTTTTATCCGCGATTCCCAATCAGCCCCAGCATTTT
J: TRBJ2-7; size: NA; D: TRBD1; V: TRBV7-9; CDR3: CASSLGSGQVAYEQYF; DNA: TGTGCCAGCAGCTTAGGGTCTGGACAGGTAGCCTACGAGCAGTACTTC
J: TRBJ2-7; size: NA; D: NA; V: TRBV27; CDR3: CASSRDAGGYEQYF; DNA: TGTGCCAGCAGCCGGGACGCAGGGGGGTACGAGCAGTACTTC
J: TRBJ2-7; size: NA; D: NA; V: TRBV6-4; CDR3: CASSALPGYNEQYF; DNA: TGTGCCAGCAGTGCCCTACCGGGATACAACGAGCAGTACTTC